The source of this T cell receptor beta chain is a study of cytomegalovirus exposure and HLA in healthy donors. Points from the study as a whole: CMV serostatus stood as the only immune exposure information on hand.

For this clone: The antigen remains undetermined.

PCR used 60 Vbeta primers and 13 Jbeta primers. TCRdb's table, derived via immunoSEQ multiplex PCR, lists solely in-frame clones and lacks some. The sample includes some 120,000 clones, about 78% seen only once; the top ten take approximately 8.2%. The CDR3 sequence is 12 residues long. Per the germline V gene, CDR1 is SGHNT and CDR2 is YYREEE (reference sequence). V was pared by 2 bases and J by 5 bases, with 7 bases between. The source is a woman aged 35 to 49 in good health and CMV-seropositive. The chain links TRBV5-4 to TRBJ2-5; unclear D gene. The sample was PBMCs. This CDR3 is CASSFLLETQYF. DNA for the CDR3: TGTGCCAGCAGCTTTTTACTCGAGACCCAGTACTTC.